One sample yielded the 13 T cell receptor beta chains listed below, sequenced in a study of follicular helper T cells after annual influenza vaccination. Only in-frame clones appear in the TCRdb table, and some are missing; sequencing was by immunoSEQ multiplex PCR. The sample lists about 11,000 clones, about four fifths seen once, with 0.8% to 0.95% in the top ten. Sample time point: 2014-2015 season, pre-vaccination. Sequences were derived from CXCR5- memory CD4+ T cells sorted from blood, sampled on the day of influenza vaccination. All receptors come from an adult who received the influenza vaccine.

The chain employs TRBV19 and TRBJ1-1; 9 bases are a match to TRBD1. The CDR3 is made up of 17 amino acids. With V trimmed by 5 bases and J by 0 bases, 10 bases remained unmatched. The germline V gene encodes CDR1 LNHDA and CDR2 SQIVND (reference sequence). CDR3 DNA sequence: TGTGCCAGTAGTGTGGAGACAGGGGGGCTTATGAACACTGAAGCTTTCTTT. Protein sequence: CASSVETGGLMNTEAFF.

The chain has TRBV5-5 and TRBJ2-5; 7 bases are shared with TRBD2. This CDR3 contains 14 residues. Germline V gene lookup returns CDR1 SGHKS and CDR2 YYEKEE (reference sequence). Trimming cost V 4 bases and J 2 bases; bases outside gene matches: 5. CDR3 in amino acids: CASSPGGGQETQYF. CDR3 sequence (DNA): TGTGCCAGCAGCCCTGGGGGGGGACAAGAGACCCAGTACTTC.

The genes are TRBV28 and TRBJ1-1; D gene unclear. Germline V CDR1 and CDR2: MDHEN, SYDVKM. Trimming removed 2 bases at V and 4 bases at J, with 14 bases between. The CDR3 covers 15 residues. The CDR3 spells CASSLRSLPGTEAFF. CDR3 coding DNA: TGTGCCAGCAGTTTACGCTCTCTCCCCGGCACTGAAGCTTTCTTT.

The chain links TRBV6-1 to TRBJ2-7, with 8 bases identical to TRBD1. The CDR3 loop spans 14 amino acids. J gave up 7 bases and V 7 bases, and 12 bases lay outside the gene matches. The germline V gene has CDR1 MNHNS and CDR2 SASEGT. Here the CDR3 reads CASKMDRALLEQYF. The DNA for the CDR3 is TGTGCCAGCAAGATGGACAGGGCCCTTTTGGAGCAGTACTTC.

The chain links TRBV2 to TRBJ1-5; D ambiguous. Germline CDR1 reads SNHLY; CDR2 reads FYNNEI. V was cut by 3 bases and J by 3 bases, with 12 bases left in between. This CDR3 spans 15 amino acids. The CDR3 DNA follows: TGTGCCAGCAGTGAGGAGCTGGGAATCAATCAGCCCCAGCATTTT. Protein product: CASSEELGINQPQHF.

The chain combines TRBV18 with TRBJ1-1, with D possibly TRBD1 on 6 matching bases. The CDR3 runs to 14 residues. CDR1 and CDR2 (germline): KGHSH, LQKENI. Trimming cost V 1 base and J 8 bases, with 14 bases left between them. The CDR3 protein is CASSPREQGTEAFF. The CDR3 DNA follows: TGTGCCAGCTCACCACGAGAACAGGGAACCGAAGCTTTCTTT.

The gene calls are TRBV5-1 and TRBJ2-5; D gene ambiguous. Trimming left V 0 bases short and J 6 bases short, with 12 bases between. Per the germline V gene, CDR1 is SGHRS and CDR2 is YFSETQ. The CDR3 runs to 14 residues. The CDR3: CASSLDMRSKTQYF. CDR3 in DNA: TGCGCCAGCAGCTTGGATATGCGGTCCAAGACCCAGTACTTC.

The CDR3 sequence: CASSPGGWGYTEAFF. Here the CDR3 DNA reads TGTGCCAGCAGCCCGGGGGGGTGGGGGTACACTGAAGCTTTCTTT. The J gene is TRBJ1-1, the V gene TRBV7-2, with a tentative D call TRBD1 (5 bases). This CDR3 region has 15 residues. Germline loops: CDR1 SGHTA, CDR2 FQGNSA. Trimming pared 5 bases from V and 3 bases from J, leaving 16 bases between. The full variable domain, its missing parts supplied by reference TRBV7-2 and TRBJ1-1, is GAGVSQSPSNKVTEKGKDVELRCDPISGHTALYWYRQSLGQGLEFLIYFQGNSAPDKSGLPSDRFSAERTGGSVSTLTIQRTQQEDSAVYLCASSPGGWGYTEAFFGQGTRLTVV.

The chain couples TRBV27 to TRBJ2-5, with 8 bases aligning to TRBD2. The germline V gene encodes CDR1 MNHEY and CDR2 SMNVEV (reference sequence). V was clipped by 6 bases and J by 7 bases; unmatched bases: 19. This CDR3 has 17 residues. CDR3 DNA sequence: TGTGCCAGCAGCAGGGATTTAACGGGAGGGTTCGCAGGGACCCAGTACTTC. It specifies CASSRDLTGGFAGTQYF.

The chain combines TRBV10-2 with TRBJ1-1; D is unresolved. CDR1 and CDR2 from the germline V gene are WSHSY and SAAADI. This CDR3 is 12 amino acids long. V was pared by 6 bases and J by 0 bases, with 5 bases between. In DNA, the CDR3 is TGCGCCAGCAGGGGTTTGAACACTGAAGCTTTCTTT. Translating it yields CASRGLNTEAFF.

The sample holds one count of this clone. The chain carries TRBV6-1 and TRBJ1-2, with D possibly TRBD1 on 6 matching bases. This CDR3 has 13 residues. Trimming cost V 0 bases and J 7 bases, with 9 bases left between them. Germline V lookup: CDR1 MNHNS, CDR2 SASEGT. The CDR3 coding sequence is TGTGCCAGCAGTGAAGCCACAGGGCTTGGCTACACCTTC. The encoded protein is CASSEATGLGYTF.

The rearrangement links TRBV7-2 to TRBJ1-1; TRBD1 is a possible D gene (5 bases). Germline loops: CDR1 SGHTA, CDR2 FQGNSA. The germline V and J ends were trimmed by 1 base and 8 bases, with 11 bases remaining between them. The CDR3 has 13 residues. CDR3: CASSLEAAGEAFF. CDR3 bases: TGTGCCAGCAGCTTAGAGGCGGCAGGGGAAGCTTTCTTT.

The V call is TRBV28, the J call TRBJ1-2, with D unclear. V lost 10 bases to trimming and J lost 2 bases, with 5 bases between them. The CDR3 has 10 amino acids. The germline V gene has CDR1 MDHEN and CDR2 SYDVKM. This CDR3 reads CATQNYGYTF. As DNA, the CDR3 is TGTGCCACCCAGAACTATGGCTACACCTTC.